Reported below is one T cell receptor (beta chain). What it binds is unknown. This CDR3 is built from 14 residues. In the sorted-subset replicate PCRs, 200 ng DNA, around 30,000 T cell genomes, was used. The method was immunoSEQ multiplex PCR; TCRdb's version includes in-frame clones alone and lacks a portion of them. The table lists 1,400,000 or so clones, around 98.5% of them singletons. This entry comes from a study of shared clonotypes between healthy human individuals. Study-level findings and limits: Rarefaction revealed incomplete sorted-subset sequencing despite large depth. Clonotypes not shared had lower generation probabilities than those common to all four donors.

The TCR comes from a man aged 25-45 years in good health. The chain couples TRBV1 to TRBJ2-5; the D call of TRBD2 is as the table states it, not checked on the DNA. TRBV1 is given as a pseudogene. Sequencing was done on a sample of naive CD4+ T cells sorted from blood. The sample's subset: CD45RA+ positively selected. CDR3 nucleotides: TGCACCAGCAGCCAAGATCGCGGGAAAGAGACCCAGTACTTC. Amino acids: CTSSQDRGKETQYF.